Sequencing of this T cell receptor beta chain was carried out in a study of cytomegalovirus exposure and HLA in healthy donors. Background on the study: Early release data held about 92 million unique TCRs from HLA-typed donors.

PCR was performed using 60 Vbeta and 13 Jbeta primers. This table comes from immunoSEQ multiplex PCR, and its TCRdb copy is limited to in-frame clones, with some not included. The sample includes some 99,000 clones, 75% to 80% of them seen just once. The V end lost 4 bases, the J end lost 10 bases, and 14 bases lay between the germline ends. The CDR3 length is 13 residues. The germline CDR1 and CDR2 sequences are MNHEY and SMNVEV (reference sequence). The sample comprised PBMCs. The clonotype originates from a female donor in good health and CMV-seronegative. The chain employs TRBV27 and TRBJ2-1, with D unclear. The CDR3 DNA follows: TGTGCCAGCAGTTGGGCAGATACGAAAGAGCAGTTCTTC. Translated, it gives CASSWADTKEQFF.